One T cell receptor beta chain is described in this entry. In germline, CDR1 is KGHSH, CDR2 LQKENI. Between the trimmed V and J ends, which lost 3 bases and 1 base, there was a span of 9 bases. The CDR3 is 15 residues long. TCRdb's table, derived via immunoSEQ multiplex PCR, lists solely in-frame clones and lacks some. The table has 100,000 or so clones, around 84% seen once. This entry belongs to a study of blood T cell repertoires in COVID-19. About the study: The samples span acute and convalescent COVID-19 from the United States, Italy and Spain.

The gene calls are TRBV18 and TRBJ2-2; D is perhaps TRBD1 (5 bases). The sequence came from a man in his fifties with active or convalescent COVID-19. Sequencing used peripheral blood. CDR3 bases: TGTGCCAGCTCACCCAGAACAGGGAACACCGGGGAGCTGTTTTTT. It encodes CASSPRTGNTGELFF. Based on the CDR3 plus reference TRBV18 and TRBJ2-2, the full variable domain is NAGVMQNPRHLVRRRGQEARLRCSPMKGHSHVYWYRQLPEEGLKFMVYLQKENIIDESGMPKERFSAEFPKEGPSILRIQQVVRGDSAAYFCASSPRTGNTGELFFGEGSRLTVL.